These 22 T cell receptor beta chains were sequenced from one sample in a study of monozygotic twins with cystic fibrosis. Sequencing was performed with immunoSEQ multiplex PCR; in TCRdb, only in-frame clones are kept and a portion is missing. The sample has 25,000 to 35,000 clones; 70% to 90% are singletons. The specimen sequenced was blood. All receptors derive from a girl aged 2 to 9 with cystic fibrosis.

The J gene is TRBJ1-2, the V gene TRBV10-3, with TRBD1 as a possible D gene (5 bases). With 2 bases removed from V and 9 bases from J, the gap between germline ends came to 10 bases. Per germline, CDR1 ENHRY and CDR2 SYGVKD. This CDR3 has 12 residues. CDR3 region: CAISETRVSYTF. The DNA of the CDR3 is TGTGCCATCAGTGAGACCAGGGTTAGCTACACCTTC.

This chain links TRBV10-3 with TRBJ2-7, with D possibly being TRBD2 (6 bases). CDR3 length equals 15 residues. CDR1 and CDR2 from the germline V gene are ENHRY and SYGVKD. V lost 4 bases and J lost 0, with 13 bases in between. The CDR3: CAISVEGPSSYEQYF. As DNA, the CDR3 is TGTGCCATCAGTGTGGAGGGACCTAGCTCCTACGAGCAGTACTTC.

This clone was observed a handful of times. The chain links TRBV9 to TRBJ1-4; D remains unclear. V dropped 0 bases and J dropped 4 bases, with 13 bases sitting between them. Germline-derived CDR1 and CDR2 are SGDLS and YYNGEE. This CDR3 is built from 16 residues. The DNA for the CDR3 is TGTGCCAGCAGCGTAGGTGGACGGACGTATAATGAAAAACTGTTTTTT. Encoded protein: CASSVGGRTYNEKLFF.

This chain links TRBV6-1 with TRBJ1-4; D unclear. This CDR3 is 14 amino acids long. In germline, CDR1 is MNHNS, CDR2 SASEGT. V lost 2 bases, J lost 4 bases, and 8 bases lay in between. CDR3 sequence: CASSESTLNEKLFF. CDR3 coding DNA: TGTGCCAGCAGTGAATCAACCCTTAATGAAAAACTGTTTTTT.

This rearrangement joins TRBV9 to TRBJ2-1, with D possibly matching TRBD2 (6 bases). Germline CDR1 is SGDLS and CDR2 is YYNGEE. The CDR3 totals 13 residues. The V end was cut by 9 bases, the J end by 6 bases, with 16 bases between. The CDR3 bases are TGTGCCACTTCGGAGGGACCGGTCAATGAGCAGTTCTTC. Its protein product is CATSEGPVNEQFF. Combining the CDR3 with reference TRBV9 and TRBJ2-1 gives the whole variable domain DSGVTQTPKHLITATGQRVTLRCSPRSGDLSVYWYQQSLDQGLQFLIQYYNGEERAKGNILERFSAQQFPDLHSELNLSSLELGDSALYFCATSEGPVNEQFFGPGTRLTVL.

This chain uses TRBV30 with TRBJ2-7; D not resolved. The CDR3 covers 13 residues. Germline CDR1 GTSNPN, CDR2 SVGIG (reference sequence). The V end was cut by 1 base, the J end by 2 bases, with 9 bases between. The chain's CDR3 is CAWSAETPYEQYF. In DNA, the CDR3 is TGTGCCTGGAGTGCGGAGACCCCCTACGAGCAGTACTTC.

V and J are TRBV19 and TRBJ2-7; D is perhaps TRBD2 (6 bases). The V and J ends lost 5 bases and 0 bases respectively, with 11 bases between them. This CDR3 spans 14 amino acids. From germline, CDR1 is LNHDA and CDR2 SQIVND (reference sequence). CDR3 in amino acids: CASSRAGSSYEQYF. CDR3 bases: TGTGCCAGTAGTCGGGCGGGGAGCTCCTACGAGCAGTACTTC.

This chain connects TRBV2 to TRBJ2-6; 9 bases match TRBD1. This CDR3 spans 18 amino acids. V shed 9 bases, J shed 0 bases, and the junction held 12 bases outside the gene matches. Looked up from germline, CDR1 is SNHLY and CDR2 is FYNNEI. CDR3 sequence reads: CASVIPGQGISGANVLTF. CDR3 in DNA: TGTGCCAGTGTCATACCGGGACAGGGCATCTCTGGGGCCAACGTCCTGACTTTC.

The rearrangement joins TRBV28 to TRBJ1-1; 12 nucleotides match TRBD1. The CDR3 extends over 15 amino acids. Trimming removed 2 bases from V and 12 bases from J; junction bases left unmatched: 10. CDR1 is MDHEN, CDR2 SYDVKM, per germline. The CDR3 spells CASSLRPGQGARTFF. The CDR3 DNA is TGTGCCAGCAGTTTAAGGCCGGGACAGGGGGCTCGGACTTTCTTT. Complete variable domain (other parts from reference TRBV28 and TRBJ1-1): DVKVTQSSRYLVKRTGEKVFLECVQDMDHENMFWYRQDPGLGLRLIYFSYDVKMKEKGDIPEGYSVSREKKERFSLILESASTNQTSMYLCASSLRPGQGARTFFGQGTRLTVV.

The CDR3 DNA follows: TGTGCCAGCAGTTGGGACAGGGCGAACTATGGCTACACCTTC. This sequence encodes CASSWDRANYGYTF. The chain joins TRBV6-5 to TRBJ1-2; 9 nucleotides align to TRBD1. J gave up 2 bases and V 4 bases, and 2 bases lay outside the gene matches. CDR3 length equals 14 residues. Germline CDR1 and CDR2: MNHEY and SVGAGI.

This clone was found a few times. J is TRBJ1-2 and V is TRBV5-4, with 8 bases identical to TRBD1. CDR3 length: 13 residues. The J segment lost 4 bases and the V segment lost 5 bases, leaving 4 bases of the junction unmatched. The germline V gene has CDR1 SGHNT and CDR2 YYREEE (reference sequence). The CDR3 region has the DNA TGTGCCAGCAGTAATACAGGGGGCTATGGCTACACCTTC. Amino acid sequence: CASSNTGGYGYTF.

The CDR3 region is CASTLGPSETQYF. The CDR3 nucleotides read TGCGCCAGCACCCTTGGCCCTTCCGAGACCCAGTACTTC. The V gene is TRBV5-1, the J gene TRBJ2-5; D uncertain. V lost 6 bases to trimming and J lost 5 bases, with 14 bases between them. The CDR3 consists of 13 residues. CDR1 and CDR2 (germline): SGHRS, YFSETQ.

This clone was counted only a few times. The chain couples TRBV28 to TRBJ1-3, with D possibly TRBD1 on 6 matching bases. Trimming took off 8 bases at V and 3 bases at J, with 17 bases between the two ends. Germline CDR1 MDHEN, CDR2 SYDVKM. The length of the CDR3 is 15 residues. This CDR3 is CASVLDGGFGNTIYF. The CDR3 DNA sequence: TGTGCCAGCGTTTTGGACGGGGGCTTTGGAAACACCATATATTTT.

The V call is TRBV6-1, the J call TRBJ1-5; 8 bases fit TRBD1. Germline-derived CDR1 and CDR2 are MNHNS and SASEGT. This CDR3 has 15 residues. Trimming at V came to 1 base and at J to 7 bases, leaving 6 bases not matched to a gene. The DNA for the CDR3 is TGTGCCAGCAGTGAAGATGCAGGGGGCAGACAGCCCCAGCATTTT. Protein: CASSEDAGGRQPQHF.

The chain carries TRBV9 and TRBJ1-1, with a possible D match to TRBD1 (6 bases). Trimming cost V 2 bases and J 5 bases, with 10 bases left between them. Germline loops: CDR1 SGDLS, CDR2 YYNGEE. The CDR3 length is 13 residues. The CDR3 nucleotides are TGTGCCAGCAGCGTCAGACAGGATACTGAAGCTTTCTTT. It specifies CASSVRQDTEAFF. The full variable domain, completed using reference TRBV9 and TRBJ1-1, is DSGVTQTPKHLITATGQRVTLRCSPRSGDLSVYWYQQSLDQGLQFLIQYYNGEERAKGNILERFSAQQFPDLHSELNLSSLELGDSALYFCASSVRQDTEAFFGQGTRLTVV.

The V and J genes are TRBV28 and TRBJ1-1; D is uncertain. CDR3 size: 15 residues. V gave up 5 bases and J gave up 3 bases, with 16 bases separating them. Looked up from germline, CDR1 is MDHEN and CDR2 is SYDVKM. The CDR3 spells CASSPSRRWDTEAFF. DNA of the CDR3: TGTGCCAGCAGTCCGTCTAGGCGGTGGGACACTGAAGCTTTCTTT. Supplemented by reference TRBV28 and TRBJ1-1, the full variable domain reads DVKVTQSSRYLVKRTGEKVFLECVQDMDHENMFWYRQDPGLGLRLIYFSYDVKMKEKGDIPEGYSVSREKKERFSLILESASTNQTSMYLCASSPSRRWDTEAFFGQGTRLTVV.

This sequence joins TRBV19 and TRBJ1-1; maybe TRBD1 (5 bases). Germline CDR1 LNHDA, CDR2 SQIVND (reference sequence). V lost 5 bases and J 4 bases, leaving 17 bases between the germline ends. This CDR3 is built from 15 residues. CDR3: CASSVSGFLRTEAFF. The CDR3 DNA follows: TGTGCCAGTAGTGTATCAGGGTTCTTACGCACTGAAGCTTTCTTT.

The chain is built from TRBV6-1 and TRBJ1-2; the match to TRBD1 covers 7 bases. The CDR3 is 12 amino acids. V lost 7 bases to trimming and J lost 8 bases; unmatched junction nucleotides: 7. Germline values: CDR1 MNHNS, CDR2 SASEGT. The CDR3 loop reads CASTQGGVGYTF. In DNA form, the CDR3 reads TGTGCCAGCACCCAGGGGGGTGTAGGCTACACCTTC.

This clone was detected only a few times. J is TRBJ2-3 and V is TRBV2; possibly TRBD2 for D (6 bases). This CDR3 is built from 13 residues. The V gene lost 4 bases and the J gene lost 4 bases, with 9 bases spanning the gap. Germline V gene lookup returns CDR1 SNHLY and CDR2 FYNNEI. The CDR3 region is CASSGLASDTQYF. DNA of the CDR3: TGTGCCAGCAGTGGCCTAGCGTCAGATACGCAGTATTTT.

The rearrangement links TRBV15 to TRBJ2-1; D might be TRBD1 (6 bases). The germline gives CDR1 LNHNV, CDR2 YYDKDF (reference sequence). V lost 5 bases and J 3 bases, leaving 14 bases between the germline ends. The CDR3 extends over 15 amino acids. The CDR3 reads CATSLRVGGYNEQFF. Written as DNA, the CDR3 is TGTGCCACCAGCTTGCGGGTAGGGGGCTACAATGAGCAGTTCTTC.

V and J are TRBV2 and TRBJ2-7, with 8 bases fitting TRBD2. Germline loops: CDR1 SNHLY, CDR2 FYNNEI. Trimming cost V 11 bases and J 5 bases; bases outside gene matches: 17. The CDR3 runs to 15 residues. Here the CDR3 DNA reads TGTGCCGCACCGGGACTAGAGGTAGCGGAAGACGAGCAGTACTTC. Its translation: CAAPGLEVAEDEQYF.

The genes are TRBV19 and TRBJ1-6; tentative D call: TRBD1 (5 bases). This CDR3 comprises 15 residues. CDR1 and CDR2 (germline): LNHDA, SQIVND (reference sequence). The V gene lost 6 bases and the J gene lost 7 bases, with 16 bases spanning the gap. The CDR3 here is CASRTHHPGNSPLHF. The CDR3 DNA sequence: TGTGCCAGTAGGACACATCATCCAGGGAATTCACCCCTCCACTTT.